This TCR beta chain was captured by sequencing in a study of OX40 agonist ivuxolimab in advanced cancers. Clones were read by immunoSEQ multiplex PCR, and TCRdb kept only the in-frame ones, dropping some. The repertoire includes 73,000 or so clones, around 83% of them detected once, and about 0.42% sits in the top ten. The CDR3 runs 14 residues. Per germline, CDR1 SQVTM and CDR2 ANQGSEA. The ends lost 3 bases at V and 5 bases at J; junction bases unmatched: 6. V usage is TRBV29-1 and J usage is TRBJ2-5; TRBD1 agrees at 10 bases. Material: CD4+ or CD8+ T cells sorted from blood, obtained in a trial of the OX40 agonist ivuxolimab. This TCR was recovered from an adult with an advanced solid tumor such as melanoma, head and neck, liver or kidney cancer. CDR3 in DNA: TGCAGCGTTGACCCGGGACAGGGGTGGGAGACCCAGTACTTC. Protein sequence: CSVDPGQGWETQYF.